The clone carrying this TCR beta chain has just a few counts. Antigen unknown. This entry is derived from a study of early T cells in non-severe SARS-CoV-2 infection. As for the study in general: Unsorted whole-blood RNA was sequenced in bulk, leaving chains unpaired.

CDR3 length equals 13 residues. In germline, CDR1 is LGHDT, CDR2 YNNKEL (reference sequence). The germline V and J ends were trimmed by 4 bases and 5 bases, with 11 bases remaining between them. Unique molecular identifiers were affixed to single, distinct cDNA molecules. TCRdb reprocessed the 5' RACE reads with MiXCR, giving one entry per CDR3 protein. The data hold about 64,000 distinct CDR3 sequences, with about 19% observed a single time. General study results and limits: In VDJdb matching, anti-spike CD8 responses were favored while private and CD4 specificities went missing.

The material sequenced was whole blood, taken at baseline. V usage is TRBV3-1 and J usage is TRBJ1-1; weak D call: TRBD1 (5 bases). The origin of this receptor is an adult who was a healthcare worker with PCR-confirmed SARS-CoV-2 infection or an uninfected control (not recorded which). The chain's CDR3 is CASSPQQETEAFF. The CDR3 DNA reads as TGTGCCAGCAGCCCGCAACAGGAGACTGAAGCTTTCTTT.